This passage covers 21 T cell receptor beta chains from one sample sequenced in a study of tissue T cells after allogeneic stem cell transplantation. As to time point: mouse harvest day 14 after allogeneic transplant. Mouse grafts combined 10^7 T-cell-depleted bone marrow cells with 10^6 splenic CD5+ T cells. The assay was immunoSEQ multiplex PCR, and TCRdb's table has in-frame clones only and misses some. The repertoire includes more than 3,500 clones, more than 40% of them detected once, and over 20% sits in the top ten. Material for sequencing was gut tissue. Source of these receptors: a female BALB/c mouse given C57BL/6 T cells with graft-versus-host disease after an allogeneic hematopoietic cell transplant.

As to this clone: The genes are named according to mouse. The CDR3 extends 1 residue past the end of the read, so its final part is completed from the germline J gene. J is TRBJ2-7 and V is TRBV4; 10 nucleotides match TRBD2. Trimming took 5 bases from V and 4 from J; bases not matched to a gene: 5. The V gene's germline CDR1 is LGHDT and CDR2 YNNKQL (reference sequence). The CDR3 loop spans 14 amino acids. CDR3 protein: CASSPGLGVYEQYF. The DNA read from the CDR3 is TGTGCCAGCAGCCCCGGACTGGGGGTTTATGAACAGTAC.

Comment on this clone: Gene and germline names: mouse. With the read ending 1 residue before the CDR3 end, the germline J gene is used to fill in that end. This chain connects TRBV2 to TRBJ2-5; the match to TRBD2 covers 8 bases. The V segment lost 0 bases and the J segment 8 bases; nucleotides outside the gene matches: 7. The CDR3 contains 15 residues. Germline CDR1 reads LGHNA; CDR2 reads YSYQKL. The sequenced CDR3 bases are TGTGCCAGCAGCCAAGATCGGGGGGGCGCGGGCACCCAGTAC. Its translation is CASSQDRGGAGTQY. The CDR3 in full is CASSQDRGGAGTQYF.

As for this clone: Gene and germline names: mouse. The read ends 1 residue early relative to the CDR3; the germline J gene fills the gap. The chain uses TRBV26 and TRBJ2-5, with 7 bases lining up with TRBD2. Germline assignment: CDR1 KGHPV and CDR2 FQNQEV (reference sequence). Trimming cost V 0 bases and J 4 bases; bases outside gene matches: 1. This CDR3 has 14 residues. CDR3 sequence reads: CASSLSWGEDTQYF. The sequenced part of the CDR3 DNA is TGTGCCAGCAGTCTGTCGTGGGGGGAAGACACCCAGTAC.

Details on this clone: Gene names are the mouse ones. The sequenced fragment ends 1 residue before the CDR3 boundary, so the rest is inferred from the germline J gene. The chain couples TRBV26 to TRBJ1-1; TRBD1 matches 9 bases. The V segment lost 1 base and the J segment 4 bases; nucleotides outside the gene matches: 1. Germline CDR1 and CDR2: KGHPV and FQNQEV (reference sequence). The CDR3 contains 14 residues. Here the CDR3 reads CASSLLTGGTEVFF. The sequenced CDR3 bases are TGTGCCAGCAGTCTGTTGACAGGGGGCACAGAAGTCTTC.

Note on this clone: Genes and germline are mouse. The read finishes 1 residue shy of the CDR3 end, and the germline J gene is used to complete it. The J gene is TRBJ1-3, the V gene TRBV31; a weak D match, TRBD1 (5 bases). V lost 0 bases and J 0 bases, leaving 9 bases between the germline ends. Germline loops: CDR1 GKSSPN, CDR2 SITVG. This CDR3 comprises 15 residues. The CDR3 here is CAWSLGRDSGNTLYF. The covered CDR3 bases are TGTGCCTGGAGTCTTGGCAGGGATTCTGGAAATACGCTCTAT.

Concerning this clone itself: The germline and genes are mouse ones. The CDR3 end lies 1 residue beyond the end of the read and is filled in from the germline J gene. The V call is TRBV13-1, the J call TRBJ2-1; 8 bases are shared with TRBD2. CDR1 and CDR2 (germline): NSHNY, SYGAGN. V dropped 3 bases and J dropped 4; count of bases not matched to a gene: 3. The CDR3 totals 14 residues. CDR3 amino acids: CASSGAGGYAEQFF. CDR3 DNA (partial): TGTGCCAGCAGTGGTGCTGGGGGGTATGCTGAGCAGTTC.

About this clone itself: Gene and germline names: mouse. The read is 1 residue too short to cover the CDR3 end, so that end is filled in from the germline J gene. This chain links TRBV26 with TRBJ2-5; 12 nucleotides agree with TRBD1. This CDR3 comprises 15 residues. The trim removed 1 base at V and 5 bases at J, leaving 1 base unmatched. Germline assignment: CDR1 KGHPV and CDR2 FQNQEV (reference sequence). The CDR3 loop is CASSLLGQGADTQYF. The CDR3 DNA, read in part, is TGTGCCAGCAGTCTGTTGGGACAGGGGGCAGACACCCAGTAC.

On this clone: Gene labels here are mouse ones. The CDR3 is cut off 1 residue early in the read; its end comes from the germline J gene. The genes are TRBV12-2 and TRBJ2-4, with 8 bases that match TRBD1. The germline CDR1 and CDR2 sequences are SGHLS and HYDKME. This CDR3 region has 14 residues. J lost 8 bases, V lost 0 bases, and 6 bases had no gene match. The CDR3 DNA, read in part, is TGTGCCAGCTCTCTCGAGGCAGGGGGCAGCACCTTGTAC. Translated, it gives CASSLEAGGSTLY. The entire CDR3 protein is CASSLEAGGSTLYF.

As concerns this clone: Germline and genes here are mouse. Read sequence stops 1 residue before the CDR3 end, and the germline J gene provides the missing end. The chain joins TRBV13-2 to TRBJ2-4; 10 bases match TRBD2. Germline CDR1 is NNHNN and CDR2 is SYGAGS (reference sequence). J lost 1 base, V lost 1 base, and 9 bases had no gene match. CDR3 size: 18 residues. The DNA read from the CDR3 is TGTGCCAGCGGTGATTCGCTGGGGGGGCGCGAGGGTCAAAACACCTTGTAC. The encoded protein is CASGDSLGGREGQNTLY. The whole CDR3 region reads CASGDSLGGREGQNTLYF.

Details on this clone: Gene names follow the mouse nomenclature. The read halts 1 residue ahead of the CDR3 end, with the missing end drawn from the germline J gene. The chain recombines TRBV13-2 with TRBJ2-7; D uncertain. The CDR3 loop spans 12 amino acids. The germline V gene encodes CDR1 NNHNN and CDR2 SYGAGS (reference sequence). V was shortened by 1 base and J by 4 bases, with 6 bases between the two germline ends. CDR3 bases read: TGTGCCAGCGGTGATACACAGTATGAACAGTAC. This encodes CASGDTQYEQY. The CDR3, in full, reads CASGDTQYEQYF.

This clone was counted only a few times. Gene names are mouse gene names. The CDR3 end is not reached by the read, which stops 1 residue before it; the germline J gene fills it in. The gene calls are TRBV26 and TRBJ2-4; D may be TRBD1 (7 bases). Germline CDR1 reads KGHPV; CDR2 reads FQNQEV (reference sequence). V dropped 0 bases and J dropped 6 bases, with 13 bases sitting between them. This CDR3 contains 15 residues. Incomplete CDR3 DNA: TGTGCCAGCAGTCTGTCGGAGGGGGCAAGGAACACCTTGTAC. It translates to CASSLSEGARNTLY. In full, the CDR3 reads CASSLSEGARNTLYF. Using reference TRBV26 and TRBJ2-4 for the parts outside the CDR3, the full variable domain is NSKVIQTPRYLVKGQGQKAKMRCIPEKGHPVVFWYQQNKNNEFKFLINFQNQEVLQQIDMTEKRFSAECPSNSPCSLEIQSSEAGDSALYLCASSLSEGARNTLYFGAGTRLSVL.

Relative to its sample, this clone is medium-sized. These gene names are mouse names. From the germline J gene comes the end of the CDR3, since the read stops 1 residue before it. This chain joins TRBV3 and TRBJ2-5; 11 bases line up with TRBD2. The CDR3 extends over 14 amino acids. Trimming removed 4 bases from V and 4 bases from J; junction bases left unmatched: 1. Germline loops: CDR1 SNHLY, CDR2 FYNGKV (reference sequence). The part of the CDR3 DNA that was read is TGTGCCAGCAGCTGGGACTGGGGGAAAGACACCCAGTAC. Translated: CASSWDWGKDTQY. The complete CDR3 reads CASSWDWGKDTQYF. Filled out from reference TRBV3 and TRBJ2-5, the complete variable domain reads GPKVLQIPSHQIIDMGQMVTLNCDPVSNHLYFYWYKQILGQQMEFLVNFYNGKVMEKSKLFKDQFSVERPDGSYFTLKIQPTALEDSAVYFCASSWDWGKDTQYFGPGTRLLVL.

Regarding this clone: Here the gene names and germline are mouse. CDR3 bases read: TGTGCCAGCAGTGATGTGGGGGGCTTTTCCAACGAAAGATTATTT. This encodes CASSDVGGFSNERLF. The complete CDR3 sequence is CASSDVGGFSNERLFF. This sequence joins TRBV13-1 and TRBJ1-4, with D tentatively TRBD1 (6 bases). With the read ending 1 residue before the CDR3 end, the germline J gene is used to fill in that end. This CDR3 has 16 amino acids. Germline V gives CDR1 NSHNY, CDR2 SYGAGN. The V and J ends lost 0 bases and 0 bases respectively, with 9 bases between them.

This clone was observed a few times. Gene names and germline match the mouse. The DNA ends 1 residue before the CDR3 does, and the rest of the CDR3 is filled in from the germline J gene. The chain is built from TRBV26 and TRBJ2-7; D unclear. CDR3 length: 12 residues. V lost 4 bases and J lost 0, with 4 bases in between. Germline V gene sequence: CDR1 KGHPV, CDR2 FQNQEV (reference sequence). The CDR3 reads CASSQGSYEQYF. The part of the CDR3 DNA that was read is TGTGCCAGCAGTCAGGGCTCCTATGAACAGTAC.

Notes on this clone: Gene names denote mouse genes. The sequenced fragment ends 1 residue before the CDR3 boundary, so the rest is inferred from the germline J gene. The chain employs TRBV16 and TRBJ1-3; D is ambiguous. The CDR3 runs to 17 residues. The V gene's germline CDR1 is SGHSA and CDR2 FRNQAP. V was cut by 1 base and J by 0 bases, with 13 bases left in between. The DNA read from the CDR3 is TGTGCAAGCAGCTTAGTCGGGGAGGGAGTTTCTGGAAATACGCTCTAT. Translating it yields CASSLVGEGVSGNTLY. The complete CDR3 reads CASSLVGEGVSGNTLYF.

In this sample, this clone turned up once. Gene names refer to mouse genes. Read sequence stops 1 residue before the CDR3 end, and the germline J gene provides the missing end. The chain uses TRBV5 and TRBJ1-1, with D possibly TRBD1 on 6 matching bases. Trimming took 1 base from V and 6 from J, leaving 9 bases between them. Germline-derived CDR1 and CDR2 are LGHNA and YNLKQL (reference sequence). The CDR3 loop spans 13 amino acids. The CDR3 DNA, read in part, is TGTGCCAGCAGCCAAGGACAGGAACCAGAAGTCTTC. The encoded protein is CASSQGQEPEVF. The full CDR3 protein is CASSQGQEPEVFF.

This clone was observed a few times. Gene names follow the mouse nomenclature. The DNA ends 1 residue before the CDR3 does, and the rest of the CDR3 is filled in from the germline J gene. V usage is TRBV26 and J usage is TRBJ1-2, with D hard to call. CDR1 KGHPV and CDR2 FQNQEV come from the germline V gene (reference sequence). This CDR3 region has 13 residues. Trimming took 4 bases from V and 0 from J, leaving 6 bases between them. CDR3 protein: CASSPRPNSDYTF. The sequenced part of the CDR3 DNA is TGTGCCAGCAGTCCCCGTCCAAACTCCGACTACACC. Supplemented by reference TRBV26 and TRBJ1-2, the full variable domain reads NSKVIQTPRYLVKGQGQKAKMRCIPEKGHPVVFWYQQNKNNEFKFLINFQNQEVLQQIDMTEKRFSAECPSNSPCSLEIQSSEAGDSALYLCASSPRPNSDYTFGSGTRLLVI.

A few counts support this clone. Any gene name here is a mouse gene name. The read is 1 residue too short to cover the CDR3 end, so that end is filled in from the germline J gene. The chain uses TRBV26 and TRBJ2-5; 10 nucleotides agree with TRBD2. This CDR3 region has 16 residues. The V gene's germline CDR1 is KGHPV and CDR2 FQNQEV (reference sequence). J was trimmed by 1 base and V by 4 bases; bases with no gene match: 5. The CDR3 bases that were read are TGTGCCAGCAGTCGGCGGACTGGGGGAGACCAAGACACCCAGTAC. Translation: CASSRRTGGDQDTQY. The whole CDR3 region reads CASSRRTGGDQDTQYF. The variable domain in full, with the rest retrieved from reference TRBV26 and TRBJ2-5, is NSKVIQTPRYLVKGQGQKAKMRCIPEKGHPVVFWYQQNKNNEFKFLINFQNQEVLQQIDMTEKRFSAECPSNSPCSLEIQSSEAGDSALYLCASSRRTGGDQDTQYFGPGTRLLVL.

Concerning this clone itself: Genes here carry mouse names. The read halts 1 residue ahead of the CDR3 end, with the missing end drawn from the germline J gene. The V and J genes are TRBV1 and TRBJ1-4, with 7 bases aligning to TRBD1. The CDR3 has 15 residues. CDR1 is NSQYPW and CDR2 is LRSPGD in the germline V gene (reference sequence). V was pared by 0 bases and J by 3 bases, with 1 base of the junction left unmatched. The covered CDR3 bases are TGCACCTGCAGTGCAGATGGGACAGCCAACGAAAGATTATTT. This sequence encodes CTCSADGTANERLF. The whole CDR3 region reads CTCSADGTANERLFF.

On this clone itself: Each gene name is a mouse one. The CDR3 extends 1 residue past the end of the read, so its final part is completed from the germline J gene. V is TRBV19 and J is TRBJ1-1; unclear D gene. The germline V and J ends were trimmed by 5 bases and 1 base, with 6 bases remaining between them. Germline-derived CDR1 and CDR2 are FNHDT and SITEND (reference sequence). The CDR3 consists of 12 residues. The sequenced CDR3 bases are TGTGCCAGCAGACCAGTAAACACAGAAGTCTTC. It translates to CASRPVNTEVF. The CDR3 in full is CASRPVNTEVFF.

About this clone itself: Each gene name is a mouse one. The read ends 1 residue shy of where the CDR3 ends; the end is completed using the germline J gene. The rearrangement joins TRBV26 to TRBJ2-5, with D perhaps matching TRBD2 (6 bases). The V gene lost 6 bases and the J gene lost 4 bases, with 11 bases spanning the gap. CDR1 and CDR2 from the germline V gene are KGHPV and FQNQEV (reference sequence). The CDR3 length is 13 residues. The sequenced CDR3 bases are TGTGCCAGCAGGGGACTTGGGGAAGACACCCAGTAC. Its protein product is CASRGLGEDTQY. The CDR3 in full is CASRGLGEDTQYF.